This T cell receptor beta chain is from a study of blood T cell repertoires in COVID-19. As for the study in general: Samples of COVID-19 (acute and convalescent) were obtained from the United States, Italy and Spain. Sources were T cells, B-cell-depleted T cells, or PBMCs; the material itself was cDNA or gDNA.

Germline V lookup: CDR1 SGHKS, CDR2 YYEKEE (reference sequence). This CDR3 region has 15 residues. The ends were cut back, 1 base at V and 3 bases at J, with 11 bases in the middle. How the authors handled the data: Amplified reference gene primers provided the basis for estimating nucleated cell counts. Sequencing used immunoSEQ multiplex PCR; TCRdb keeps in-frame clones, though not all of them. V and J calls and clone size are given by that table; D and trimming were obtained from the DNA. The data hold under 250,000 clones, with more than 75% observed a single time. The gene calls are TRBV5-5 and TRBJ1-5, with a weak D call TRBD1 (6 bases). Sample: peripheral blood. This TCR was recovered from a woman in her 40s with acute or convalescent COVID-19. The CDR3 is CASSLWTASNQPQHF. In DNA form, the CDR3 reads TGTGCCAGCAGCTTGTGGACAGCCTCCAATCAGCCCCAGCATTTT.